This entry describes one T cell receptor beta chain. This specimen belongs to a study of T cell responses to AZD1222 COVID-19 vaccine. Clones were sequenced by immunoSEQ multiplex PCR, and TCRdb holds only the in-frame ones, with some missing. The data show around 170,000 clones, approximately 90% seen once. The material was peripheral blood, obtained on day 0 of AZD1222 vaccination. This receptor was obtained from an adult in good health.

The DNA of the CDR3 is TGTGCCACCAATTGTCGGACGGCTAGAATCGGCTATAGCAATCAGCCCCAGCATTTT. Translating it yields CATNCRTARIGYSNQPQHF. This sequence joins TRBV24-1 and TRBJ1-5; D not resolved. The germline V gene has CDR1 KGHDR and CDR2 SFDVKD. Trimming stripped 8 bases from V and 0 bases from J, with 25 bases between. This CDR3 is built from 19 residues.